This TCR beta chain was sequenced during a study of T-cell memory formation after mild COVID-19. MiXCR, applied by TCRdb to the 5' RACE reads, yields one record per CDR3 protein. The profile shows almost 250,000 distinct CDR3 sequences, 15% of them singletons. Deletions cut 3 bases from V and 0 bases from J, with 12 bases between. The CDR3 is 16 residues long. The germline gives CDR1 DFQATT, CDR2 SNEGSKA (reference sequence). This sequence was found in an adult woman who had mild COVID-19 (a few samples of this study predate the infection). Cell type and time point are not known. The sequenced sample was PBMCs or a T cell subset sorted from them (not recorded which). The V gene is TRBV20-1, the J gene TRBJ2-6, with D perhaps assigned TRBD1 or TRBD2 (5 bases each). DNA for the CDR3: TGCAGTGCTAGGGGACCCAACCTCTCTGGGGCCAACGTCCTGACTTTC. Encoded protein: CSARGPNLSGANVLTF.